These 6 T cell receptor beta chains came from one sample sequenced in a study of blood T cell repertoires in COVID-19. Some clones are missing from TCRdb's copy, which holds only in-frame ones; the method was immunoSEQ multiplex PCR. The table includes some 48,000 clones, approximately 90% detected once. Sequenced material: peripheral blood. These receptors all stem from a man aged 65-85 years with acute or convalescent COVID-19.

The chain combines TRBV5-1 with TRBJ2-3; TRBD2 is a possible D gene (6 bases). The CDR3 spans 13 residues. Per the germline V gene, CDR1 is SGHRS and CDR2 is YFSETQ. V lost 5 bases to trimming and J lost 5 bases, with 12 bases between them. The CDR3 loop is CASSTGRGDTQYF. The CDR3 DNA reads as TGCGCCAGCAGTACCGGGCGGGGAGATACGCAGTATTTT.

This rearrangement joins TRBV7-6 to TRBJ2-3, with TRBD2 matching 12 bases. This CDR3 comprises 18 residues. Germline-derived CDR1 and CDR2 are SGHVS and FNYEAQ. Trimming at V came to 1 base and at J to 5 bases, leaving 10 bases not matched to a gene. The CDR3 sequence is CASSLGLLAGGLIDTQYF. CDR3 sequence (DNA): TGTGCCAGCAGCTTAGGGCTCCTAGCGGGGGGGCTCATAGATACGCAGTATTTT.

This chain uses TRBV21-1 with TRBJ1-3; no DNA check was done on the table's D call, TRBD1. TRBV21-1 corresponds to a pseudogene. This CDR3 has 18 amino acids. Here the CDR3 reads CASSKRKDRGEVGNTIYF. Written as DNA, the CDR3 is TGTGCCAGCAGCAAACGAAAGGACAGGGGGGAGGTTGGAAACACCATATATTTT.

This chain links TRBV3-1 (or the pseudogene TRBV3-2) with TRBJ2-1; no definite D call. Looked up from germline, CDR1 is LGHDT and CDR2 is YNNKEL (reference sequence). This CDR3 is 13 amino acids long. Trimming stripped 2 bases from V and 0 bases from J, with 2 bases between. CDR3 amino acids: CASSQLSYNEQFF. The CDR3 nucleotides read TGTGCCAGCAGCCAACTCTCCTACAATGAGCAGTTCTTC.

The chain recombines TRBV7-8 with TRBJ2-1, with 9 bases aligning to TRBD1. The CDR3 totals 19 residues. The V gene's germline CDR1 is SGHVS and CDR2 FQNEAQ. V shed 2 bases, J shed 7 bases, and the junction held 18 bases outside the gene matches. CDR3 sequence (DNA): TGTGCCAGCAGCTTATCGGGGGAGGGGACAGGGATGAGACGGAATGAGCAGTTCTTC. The encoded protein is CASSLSGEGTGMRRNEQFF.

The sample holds a few counts of this clone. The chain joins TRBV30 to TRBJ2-3; D gene unclear. CDR3 size: 16 residues. CDR1 is GTSNPN and CDR2 is SVGIG in the germline V gene (reference sequence). Trimming shortened V by 0 bases and J by 2 bases, and 15 bases separated the two germline ends. In DNA form, the CDR3 reads TGTGCCTGGAGTGTCGGGTCCCGTTCGTTCACAGATACGCAGTATTTT. As protein: CAWSVGSRSFTDTQYF.